This entry is about one T cell receptor beta chain. This record comes from a study of T cells in localized non-small cell lung cancer. Produced via immunoSEQ multiplex PCR; TCRdb's table is partial and in-frame only. The sample lists some 90,000 clones, approximately 90% seen once, with roughly 15% in the top ten. The CDR3 contains 13 residues. Trimming took 5 bases from V and 10 from J; bases not matched to a gene: 9. The germline gives CDR1 SEHNR, CDR2 FQNEAQ (reference sequence). This receptor was obtained from a man aged 40 to 69 with stage I squamous cell lung carcinoma. The chain uses TRBV7-9 and TRBJ2-3; TRBD2 aligns across 7 bases. The starting material was peripheral blood, obtained before any cancer treatment. The CDR3 region is CASSVMAGDAQYF. The CDR3 nucleotides are TGTGCCAGCAGCGTTATGGCGGGGGATGCGCAGTATTTT.